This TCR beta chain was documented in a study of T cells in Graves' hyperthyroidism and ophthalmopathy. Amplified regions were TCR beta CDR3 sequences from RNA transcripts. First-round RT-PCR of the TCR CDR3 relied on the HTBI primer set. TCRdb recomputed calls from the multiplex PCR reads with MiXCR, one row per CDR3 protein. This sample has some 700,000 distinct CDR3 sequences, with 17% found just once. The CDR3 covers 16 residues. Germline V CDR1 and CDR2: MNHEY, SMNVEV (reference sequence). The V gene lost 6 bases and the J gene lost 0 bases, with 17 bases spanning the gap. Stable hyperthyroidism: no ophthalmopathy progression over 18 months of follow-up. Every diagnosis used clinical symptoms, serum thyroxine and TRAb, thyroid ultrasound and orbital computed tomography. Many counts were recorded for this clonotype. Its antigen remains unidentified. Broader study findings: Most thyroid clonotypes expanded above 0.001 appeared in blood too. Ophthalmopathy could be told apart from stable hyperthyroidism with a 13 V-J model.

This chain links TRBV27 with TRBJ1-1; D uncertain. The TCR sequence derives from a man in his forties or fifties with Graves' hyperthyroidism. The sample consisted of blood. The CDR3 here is CASRFSGPLMNTEAFF. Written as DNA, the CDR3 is TGTGCCAGCAGATTCTCCGGGCCTCTTATGAACACTGAAGCTTTCTTT.